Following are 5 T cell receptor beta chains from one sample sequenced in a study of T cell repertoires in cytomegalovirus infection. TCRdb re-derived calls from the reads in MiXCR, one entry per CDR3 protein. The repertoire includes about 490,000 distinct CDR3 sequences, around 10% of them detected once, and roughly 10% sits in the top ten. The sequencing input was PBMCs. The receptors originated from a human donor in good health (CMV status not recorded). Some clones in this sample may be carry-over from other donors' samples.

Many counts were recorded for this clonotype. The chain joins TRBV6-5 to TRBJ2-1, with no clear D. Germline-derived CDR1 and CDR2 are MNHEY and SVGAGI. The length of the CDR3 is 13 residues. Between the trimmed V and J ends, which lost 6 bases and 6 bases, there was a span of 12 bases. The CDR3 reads CASRDPITNEQFF. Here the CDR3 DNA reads TGTGCCAGCAGGGACCCGATCACCAATGAGCAGTTCTTC.

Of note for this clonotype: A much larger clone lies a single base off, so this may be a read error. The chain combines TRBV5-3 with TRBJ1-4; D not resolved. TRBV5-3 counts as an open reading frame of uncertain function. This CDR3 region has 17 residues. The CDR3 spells CASSLDPLISTNEELFF. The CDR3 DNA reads TGTGCCAGCAGCTTGGATCCCCTGATTTCAACTAATGAAGAACTGTTTTTT.

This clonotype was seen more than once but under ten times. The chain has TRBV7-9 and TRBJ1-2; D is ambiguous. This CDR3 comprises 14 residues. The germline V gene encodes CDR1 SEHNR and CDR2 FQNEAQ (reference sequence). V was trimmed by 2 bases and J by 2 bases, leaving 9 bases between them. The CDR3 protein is CASSLNSRNYGYTF. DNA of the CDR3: TGTGCCAGCAGCTTAAATTCGAGGAACTATGGCTACACCTTC.

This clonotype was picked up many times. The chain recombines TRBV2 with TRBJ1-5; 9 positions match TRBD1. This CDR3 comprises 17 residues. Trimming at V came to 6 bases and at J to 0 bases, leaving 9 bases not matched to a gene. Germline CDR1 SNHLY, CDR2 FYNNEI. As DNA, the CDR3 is TGTGCCAGCAGGATCGGGACAGGGCCTTATAGCAATCAGCCCCAGCATTTT. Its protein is CASRIGTGPYSNQPQHF.

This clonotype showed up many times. DNA of the CDR3: TGTGCCAGCAGCCTCAACCCCGGAACCGCTGAAGCTTTCTTT. The encoded protein is CASSLNPGTAEAFF. The chain uses TRBV7-3 and TRBJ1-1, with D hard to call. The CDR3 contains 14 residues. Germline assignment: CDR1 SGHTA and CDR2 FQGTGA. The ends were cut back, 5 bases at V and 6 bases at J, with 16 bases in the middle.